The entry that follows covers one TCR beta chain sequence. Using immunoSEQ multiplex PCR, the repertoire was profiled, and TCRdb retains in-frame clones only, with some absent. Here the sample spans about 36,000 clones, 84% being singletons. The trim removed 9 bases at V and 8 bases at J, leaving 11 bases unmatched. Germline V gene data show CDR1 as MNHEY and CDR2 as SVGAGI. This CDR3 has 13 amino acids. This sample was taken from a study of monozygotic twins with cystic fibrosis. This TCR came from a girl aged 2-10 years with cystic fibrosis. The chain couples TRBV6-5 to TRBJ2-5, with 8 bases matching TRBD2. Input material: blood. The CDR3 sequence: CASRGGPGVTQYF. The CDR3 DNA sequence: TGTGCCAGTCGGGGGGGGCCAGGGGTAACCCAGTACTTC.